The 30 T cell receptor beta chains below come from one sample, sequenced in a study of cytomegalovirus exposure and HLA in healthy donors. PCR was performed using 60 Vbeta and 13 Jbeta primers. The table came from immunoSEQ multiplex PCR; TCRdb's copy has only in-frame clones and leaves some out. Of tens of thousands of clones listed, roughly 80% are singletons. Source material: PBMCs. These receptors were collected from a young man in good health and CMV-seronegative.

The CDR3 is CASTLRGGRNQPQHF. CDR3 bases: TGTGCCAGTACCCTCAGGGGTGGGCGCAATCAGCCCCAGCATTTT. The chain links TRBV19 to TRBJ1-5, with D maybe TRBD1 (6 bases). The germline V and J ends were trimmed by 7 bases and 2 bases, with 15 bases remaining between them. The CDR3 totals 15 residues. Germline lookup yields CDR1 LNHDA and CDR2 SQIVND (reference sequence).

The rearrangement joins TRBV18 to TRBJ2-3; the match to TRBD1 covers 7 bases. Per the germline V gene, CDR1 is KGHSH and CDR2 is LQKENI. The CDR3 contains 15 residues. V was clipped by 5 bases and J by 0 bases; unmatched bases: 5. The CDR3 DNA reads TGTGCCAGCTCATGGGACAGAGTTAGCACAGATACGCAGTATTTT. Protein: CASSWDRVSTDTQYF.

V is TRBV10-3 and J is TRBJ2-1, with D unclear. This CDR3 is built from 15 residues. Looked up from germline, CDR1 is ENHRY and CDR2 is SYGVKD. Trimming removed 0 bases from V and 4 bases from J, with 10 bases in between. CDR3 amino acids: CAISESLVPYNEQFF. DNA of the CDR3: TGTGCCATCAGTGAGTCTCTCGTCCCTTACAATGAGCAGTTCTTC.

This clone was counted only a few times. The rearrangement links TRBV19 to TRBJ2-7; D is ambiguous. V shed 2 bases and J shed 6 bases, with 11 bases lying between them. The germline gives CDR1 LNHDA, CDR2 SQIVND (reference sequence). This CDR3 comprises 13 residues. CDR3 in DNA: TGTGCCAGTAGTATAAGCGTCTCACTCGAGCAGTACTTC. Translated: CASSISVSLEQYF.

The chain uses TRBV6-5 and TRBJ2-7, with a tentative D call TRBD2 (5 bases). Trimming took off 11 bases at V and 2 bases at J, with 16 bases between the two ends. The germline gives CDR1 MNHEY, CDR2 SVGAGI. The CDR3 sequence is 13 residues long. The CDR3 sequence: CAAGPLAAYEQYF. DNA of the CDR3: TGTGCCGCGGGCCCACTGGCGGCCTACGAGCAGTACTTC.

The J gene is TRBJ1-1, the V gene TRBV7-8; D is unresolved. The germline V gene encodes CDR1 SGHVS and CDR2 FQNEAQ. The ends were cut back, 2 bases at V and 4 bases at J, with 17 bases in the middle. CDR3 length equals 16 residues. Here the CDR3 DNA reads TGTGCCAGCAGCTTAATAGCGGGTCGGGGAGGCACTGAAGCTTTCTTT. Encoded protein: CASSLIAGRGGTEAFF. The variable domain in full, with the rest retrieved from reference TRBV7-8 and TRBJ1-1, is GAGVSQSPRYKVAKRGQDVALRCDPISGHVSLFWYQQALGQGPEFLTYFQNEAQLDKSGLPSDRFFAERPEGSVSTLKIQRTQQEDSAVYLCASSLIAGRGGTEAFFGQGTRLTVV.

As for this clone: The junction shows a germline mismatch at one end, possibly a read error. The chain combines TRBV4-1 with TRBJ2-7; D may match TRBD1 or TRBD2 (10 bases each). From germline, CDR1 is MGHRA and CDR2 YSYEKL. The CDR3 has 18 amino acids. The CDR3 DNA is TGCGCCAGCAGCCCAAGACAGGGGGCTGGACTAGCGGCCTACAAGCAGTACTTC. It codes for CASSPRQGAGLAAYKQYF.

The genes are TRBV5-4 and TRBJ2-1; 9 nucleotides agree with TRBD2. Germline V lookup: CDR1 SGHNT, CDR2 YYREEE (reference sequence). The CDR3 length is 16 residues. The V and J ends lost 4 bases and 4 bases, in that order; junction bases with no gene match: 9. The CDR3, as DNA: TGTGCCAGCAGCCCCTTCGAGACTAGCGGTTACAATGAGCAGTTCTTC. Encoded protein: CASSPFETSGYNEQFF.

The chain is built from TRBV19 and TRBJ2-5, with TRBD2 matching over 12 bases. With 5 bases clipped from V and 0 bases from J, the junction kept 16 bases outside the gene matches. CDR3 size: 20 residues. Per germline, CDR1 LNHDA and CDR2 SQIVND (reference sequence). In DNA form, the CDR3 reads TGTGCCAGTAGTTTCAACGGCCCCCCGGGACTAGCGGGCCACCAAGAGACCCAGTACTTC. This codes for CASSFNGPPGLAGHQETQYF.

The genes are TRBV5-1 and TRBJ2-1; 9 nucleotides line up with TRBD2. This CDR3 is 16 amino acids long. Germline loops: CDR1 SGHRS, CDR2 YFSETQ. V was pared by 3 bases and J by 2 bases, with 6 bases of the junction left unmatched. CDR3 amino acids: CASSSVAGAPYNEQFF. The CDR3 DNA reads TGCGCCAGCAGCTCCGTAGCGGGGGCCCCCTACAATGAGCAGTTCTTC. The full variable domain, in which reference TRBV5-1 and TRBJ2-1 provide the parts outside the CDR3, is KAGVTQTPRYLIKTRGQQVTLSCSPISGHRSVSWYQQTPGQGLQFLFEYFSETQRNKGNFPGRFSGRQFSNSRSEMNVSTLELGDSALYLCASSSVAGAPYNEQFFGPGTRLTVL.

The gene calls are TRBV4-1 and TRBJ2-1; TRBD2 matches 13 bases. The CDR3 loop spans 16 amino acids. V was pared by 0 bases and J by 10 bases, with 6 bases of the junction left unmatched. CDR1 and CDR2 (germline): MGHRA, YSYEKL. The CDR3 reads CASSQEELAGGMEQFF. CDR3 nucleotides: TGCGCCAGCAGCCAAGAGGAACTAGCGGGGGGGATGGAGCAGTTCTTC.

The chain employs TRBV2 and TRBJ1-5, with D possibly matching TRBD1 (5 bases). Per germline, CDR1 SNHLY and CDR2 FYNNEI. The CDR3 is 13 residues long. V lost 3 bases and J 7 bases, leaving 10 bases between the germline ends. CDR3 DNA sequence: TGTGCCAGCAGTGACAGGGTCGGACAGCCCCAGCATTTT. Its translation: CASSDRVGQPQHF.

This sequence joins TRBV9 and TRBJ1-2, with unresolved D. Trimming stripped 0 bases from V and 4 bases from J, with 13 bases between. This CDR3 spans 15 amino acids. Germline CDR1 is SGDLS and CDR2 is YYNGEE. The CDR3 sequence: CASSVGVGPTYGYTF. In nucleotides, the CDR3 is TGTGCCAGCAGCGTAGGTGTGGGCCCCACCTATGGCTACACCTTC.

A word on this clone: Other DNA sequences in the same sample also yield this CDR3. The chain links TRBV6-1 to TRBJ1-1; a possible D gene is TRBD1 (6 bases). With 6 bases removed from V and 1 base from J, the gap between germline ends came to 9 bases. Germline V gene data show CDR1 as MNHNS and CDR2 as SASEGT. This CDR3 has 13 residues. CDR3 in amino acids: CASSLQGNTEAFF. The CDR3 DNA sequence: TGTGCCAGCAGCTTACAGGGGAACACTGAAGCTTTCTTT.

This clone was seen more than once but under ten times. The chain carries TRBV29-1 and TRBJ1-2, with a tentative D call TRBD1 (5 bases). V was shortened by 7 bases and J by 2 bases, with 11 bases between the two germline ends. CDR3 length: 12 amino acids. CDR1 and CDR2 (germline): SQVTM, ANQGSEA. CDR3 DNA sequence: TGCAGCGCTGGACACAGCAACTATGGCTACACCTTC. Translation gives CSAGHSNYGYTF.

The chain couples TRBV6-1 to TRBJ2-1; TRBD2 agrees at 12 bases. The CDR3 spans 15 residues. CDR1 and CDR2 from the germline V gene are MNHNS and SASEGT. With V trimmed by 2 bases and J by 6 bases, 2 bases remained unmatched. The CDR3 DNA sequence: TGTGCCAGCAGTGAACTAGCGGGGGGGCCCAATGAGCAGTTCTTC. It yields the protein CASSELAGGPNEQFF.

The chain couples TRBV5-1 to TRBJ2-7; no reliable D call. The V gene lost 0 bases and the J gene lost 3 bases, with 10 bases spanning the gap. This CDR3 comprises 14 residues. The V gene's germline CDR1 is SGHRS and CDR2 YFSETQ. This CDR3 reads CASSLGGARYEQYF. CDR3 sequence (DNA): TGCGCCAGCAGCTTGGGAGGAGCCCGCTACGAGCAGTACTTC.

This chain uses TRBV2 with TRBJ1-1, with a weak D call TRBD1 (6 bases). V was trimmed by 1 base and J by 5 bases, leaving 8 bases between them. The CDR3 totals 13 residues. Germline-derived CDR1 and CDR2 are SNHLY and FYNNEI. The CDR3 spells CASSEEGVTEAFF. Written as DNA, the CDR3 is TGTGCCAGCAGTGAAGAGGGGGTGACTGAAGCTTTCTTT.

The table lists this clone with a count of one. This chain connects TRBV7-2 to TRBJ1-2; 11 bases are shared with TRBD1. CDR3 length: 15 amino acids. Losses at the gene ends were 4 bases for V and 3 bases for J; bases not matched to a gene: 4. Germline values: CDR1 SGHTA, CDR2 FQGNSA. CDR3 protein: CASSSGQGAYYGYTF. Here the CDR3 DNA reads TGTGCCAGCAGCTCCGGACAGGGGGCTTACTATGGCTACACCTTC.

There are a few counts of this clone. The rearrangement joins TRBV7-9 to TRBJ2-5, with TRBD2 as a possible D gene (6 bases). Per germline, CDR1 SEHNR and CDR2 FQNEAQ (reference sequence). The CDR3 consists of 13 residues. V dropped 5 bases and J dropped 0 bases, with 7 bases sitting between them. CDR3 sequence reads: CASSRDYQETQYF. The CDR3 DNA reads TGTGCCAGCAGCCGGGACTACCAAGAGACCCAGTACTTC. The full variable domain, with the rest looked up from reference TRBV7-9 and TRBJ2-5, is DTGVSQNPRHKITKRGQNVTFRCDPISEHNRLYWYRQTLGQGPEFLTYFQNEAQLEKSRLLSDRFSAERPKGSFSTLEIQRTEQGDSAMYLCASSRDYQETQYFGPGTRLLVL.

The CDR3 protein is CASSLLAGVYNEQFF. CDR3 in DNA: TGTGCCAGCAGCTTACTAGCGGGAGTATACAATGAGCAGTTCTTC. The chain joins TRBV7-2 to TRBJ2-1; 10 positions match TRBD2. The CDR3 runs 15 residues. The J segment lost 4 bases and the V segment lost 2 bases, leaving 2 bases of the junction unmatched. Germline lookup yields CDR1 SGHTA and CDR2 FQGNSA. The full variable domain, with the rest looked up from reference TRBV7-2 and TRBJ2-1, is GAGVSQSPSNKVTEKGKDVELRCDPISGHTALYWYRQSLGQGLEFLIYFQGNSAPDKSGLPSDRFSAERTGGSVSTLTIQRTQQEDSAVYLCASSLLAGVYNEQFFGPGTRLTVL.

This clone came up a few times. This same CDR3 is encoded by further DNA sequences in the sample. The J gene is TRBJ1-2, the V gene TRBV30, with 7 bases matching TRBD1. With 2 bases clipped from V and 3 bases from J, the junction kept 0 bases outside the gene matches. The germline V gene encodes CDR1 GTSNPN and CDR2 SVGIG (reference sequence). The CDR3 has 12 amino acids. CDR3 coding DNA: TGTGCCTGGAGTCAGGGGGACTATGGCTACACCTTC. Its protein product is CAWSQGDYGYTF. The variable domain in full, with the rest retrieved from reference TRBV30 and TRBJ1-2, is SQTIHQWPATLVQPVGSPLSLECTVEGTSNPNLYWYRQAAGRGLQLLFYSVGIGQISSEVPQNLSASRPQDRQFILSSKKLLLSDSGFYLCAWSQGDYGYTFGSGTRLTVV.

This chain uses TRBV6-1 with TRBJ1-3; 7 bases align to TRBD1. Germline V gene data show CDR1 as MNHNS and CDR2 as SASEGT. The V and J ends lost 7 bases and 2 bases, in that order; junction bases with no gene match: 8. The CDR3 sequence is 15 residues long. CDR3 amino acids: CASTLGTAPGNTIYF. Here the CDR3 DNA reads TGTGCCAGCACCCTTGGGACAGCCCCTGGAAACACCATATATTTT.

The CDR3 loop reads CASSITGDSSYEQYF. The CDR3 coding sequence is TGTGCCAGTAGTATCACAGGTGATAGCTCCTACGAGCAGTACTTC. V usage is TRBV19 and J usage is TRBJ2-7, with TRBD1 as a possible D gene (5 bases). Germline V gene sequence: CDR1 LNHDA, CDR2 SQIVND (reference sequence). V lost 3 bases, J lost 0 bases, and 12 bases lay in between. The CDR3 consists of 15 residues.

V is TRBV30 and J is TRBJ2-3; 11 bases are a match to TRBD2. Unmatched junction bases numbered 10, after V lost 1 base and J lost 1 base. Germline V gives CDR1 GTSNPN, CDR2 SVGIG (reference sequence). The CDR3 spans 18 residues. CDR3 in DNA: TGTGCCTGGAGTGCCCTATTAGGACTAGCGGGCGGCACAGATACGCAGTATTTT. This encodes CAWSALLGLAGGTDTQYF.

V and J are TRBV2 and TRBJ1-2; 10 nucleotides agree with TRBD1. V lost 6 bases to trimming and J lost 3 bases; unmatched junction nucleotides: 7. The CDR3 sequence is 15 residues long. Germline values: CDR1 SNHLY, CDR2 FYNNEI. The DNA of the CDR3 is TGTGCCAGCAGAATAGGACAGGGGGTCGACTATGGCTACACCTTC. Protein product: CASRIGQGVDYGYTF.

J is TRBJ1-4 and V is TRBV4-3, with D possibly TRBD1 on 5 matching bases. V lost 3 bases to trimming and J lost 8 bases, with 16 bases between them. This CDR3 region has 15 residues. Germline CDR1 LGHNA, CDR2 YSLEER. The CDR3 reads CASSQTQLRGEKLFF. The CDR3 DNA follows: TGCGCCAGCAGCCAGACACAGCTCCGGGGGGAAAAACTGTTTTTT.

This clone was recorded a few times. Here the CDR3 reads CASSQVGTGLYEQYF. The CDR3 DNA follows: TGCGCCAGCAGCCAAGTCGGGACAGGGCTCTACGAGCAGTACTTC. This rearrangement joins TRBV4-1 to TRBJ2-7, with 9 positions matching TRBD1. This CDR3 has 15 residues. Unmatched junction bases numbered 4, after V lost 1 base and J lost 3 bases. CDR1 MGHRA and CDR2 YSYEKL come from the germline V gene.

V is TRBV28 and J is TRBJ2-5, with a weak D call TRBD1 (6 bases). Near its end, the DNA agrees better with TRBJ2-7, so the J call may be wrong. The CDR3 totals 16 residues. Germline CDR1 MDHEN, CDR2 SYDVKM. The CDR3 nucleotides read TGTGCCAGCAGTTATGGATTCGGGACACCCTCCTACGAGCAGTACTTC. Residues: CASSYGFGTPSYEQYF.

The chain has TRBV5-6 and TRBJ2-3, with 11 bases matching TRBD2. Germline V gene sequence: CDR1 SGHDT, CDR2 YYEEEE. Trimming removed 4 bases from V and 5 bases from J; junction bases left unmatched: 9. This CDR3 has 16 amino acids. CDR3 in amino acids: CASSPTTSGVLDTQYF. The CDR3 bases are TGTGCCAGCAGCCCTACGACTAGCGGGGTCTTAGATACGCAGTATTTT.